This TCR beta chain comes out of a study of shared clonotypes between healthy human individuals. General study results and limits: Among donors, sharing of clonotypes was expected to be affected by sequencing depth.

CDR3 length: 14 residues. Germline V CDR1 and CDR2: SGHRS, YFSETQ. The V and J ends lost 2 bases and 6 bases, in that order; junction bases with no gene match: 8. In regard to this clone: Antigen unknown.

TCRdb's table, derived via immunoSEQ multiplex PCR, lists solely in-frame clones and lacks some. The table records some 2,000,000 clones, over 85% of them present only once. The sequenced sample was naive CD4+ T cells sorted from blood. The subset is: CD45RA+ positively selected. This receptor was obtained from a man aged 18 to 30 in good health. The V gene is TRBV5-1, the J gene TRBJ2-7, with 7 bases aligning to TRBD2. The chain's CDR3 is CASSFGTTPVEQYF. The CDR3 region has the DNA TGCGCCAGCAGCTTCGGGACTACCCCTGTCGAGCAGTACTTC.